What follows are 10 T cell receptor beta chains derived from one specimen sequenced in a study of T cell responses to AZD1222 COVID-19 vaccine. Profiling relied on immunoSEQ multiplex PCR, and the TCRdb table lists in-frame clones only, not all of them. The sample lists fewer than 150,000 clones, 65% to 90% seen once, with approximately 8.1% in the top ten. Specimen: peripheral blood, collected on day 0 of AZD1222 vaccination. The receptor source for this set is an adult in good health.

The CDR3 coding sequence is TGTGCCACCCTGGACAGCCTATTCTACAATGAGCAGTTCTTC. Its translation is CATLDSLFYNEQFF. This chain uses TRBV28 with TRBJ2-1, with D possibly being TRBD1 (6 bases). The V end was cut by 10 bases, the J end by 3 bases, with 16 bases between. This CDR3 has 14 residues. Germline CDR1 MDHEN, CDR2 SYDVKM. The whole variable domain, filled in from reference TRBV28 and TRBJ2-1, reads DVKVTQSSRYLVKRTGEKVFLECVQDMDHENMFWYRQDPGLGLRLIYFSYDVKMKEKGDIPEGYSVSREKKERFSLILESASTNQTSMYLCATLDSLFYNEQFFGPGTRLTVL.

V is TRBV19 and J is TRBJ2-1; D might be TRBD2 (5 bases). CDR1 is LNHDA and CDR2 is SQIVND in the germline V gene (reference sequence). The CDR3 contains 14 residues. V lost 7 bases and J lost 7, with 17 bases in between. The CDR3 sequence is CASTPAGVRNEQFF. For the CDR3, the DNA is TGTGCCAGTACCCCCGCCGGGGTTCGGAATGAGCAGTTCTTC.

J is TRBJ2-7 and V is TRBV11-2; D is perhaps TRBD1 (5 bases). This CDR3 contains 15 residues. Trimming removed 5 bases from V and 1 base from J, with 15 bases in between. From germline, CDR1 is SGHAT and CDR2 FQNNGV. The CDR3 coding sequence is TGTGCCAGCAGCCTAGGGGCAGCCCTATCCTACGAGCAGTACTTC. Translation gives CASSLGAALSYEQYF. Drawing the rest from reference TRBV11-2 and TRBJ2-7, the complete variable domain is EAGVAQSPRYKIIEKRQSVAFWCNPISGHATLYWYQQILGQGPKLLIQFQNNGVVDDSQLPKDRFSAERLKGVDSTLKIQPAKLEDSAVYLCASSLGAALSYEQYFGPGTRLTVT.

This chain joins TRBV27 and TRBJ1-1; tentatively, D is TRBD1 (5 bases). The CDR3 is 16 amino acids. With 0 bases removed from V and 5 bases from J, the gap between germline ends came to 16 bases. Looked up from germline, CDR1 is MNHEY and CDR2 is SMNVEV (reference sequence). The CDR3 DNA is TGTGCCAGCAGTTTATCTCCGGGACCGAGTGGAACTGAAGCTTTCTTT. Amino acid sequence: CASSLSPGPSGTEAFF.

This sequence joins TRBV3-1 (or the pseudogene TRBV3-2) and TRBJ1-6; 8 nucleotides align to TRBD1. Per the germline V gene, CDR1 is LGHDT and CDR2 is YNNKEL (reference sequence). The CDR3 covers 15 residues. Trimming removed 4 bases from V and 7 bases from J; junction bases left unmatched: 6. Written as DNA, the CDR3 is TGTGCCAGCAGCCGGGGACAGGTGGACAATTCACCCCTCCACTTT. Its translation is CASSRGQVDNSPLHF.

The CDR3: CASSPTGGEAGDIQYF. The CDR3 bases are TGTGCCAGCAGCCCCACAGGGGGGGAGGCCGGGGACATTCAGTACTTC. The chain recombines TRBV5-4 with TRBJ2-4; tentatively, D is TRBD1 (8 bases). The CDR3 has 16 residues. Germline lookup yields CDR1 SGHNT and CDR2 YYREEE (reference sequence). V was pared by 4 bases and J by 8 bases, with 22 bases between.

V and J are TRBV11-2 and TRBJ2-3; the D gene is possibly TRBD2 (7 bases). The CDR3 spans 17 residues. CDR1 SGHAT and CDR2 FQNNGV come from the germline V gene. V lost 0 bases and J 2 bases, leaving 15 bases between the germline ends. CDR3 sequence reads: CASSLDRGGGATDTQYF. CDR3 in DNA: TGTGCCAGCAGCTTAGATCGGGGCGGGGGCGCCACAGATACGCAGTATTTT.

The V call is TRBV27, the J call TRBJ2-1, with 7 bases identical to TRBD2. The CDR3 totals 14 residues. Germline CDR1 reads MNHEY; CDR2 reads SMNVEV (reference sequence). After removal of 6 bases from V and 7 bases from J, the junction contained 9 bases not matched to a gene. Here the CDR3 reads CASSRPPGGNEQFF. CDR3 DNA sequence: TGTGCCAGCAGCCGCCCCCCGGGAGGTAATGAGCAGTTCTTC.

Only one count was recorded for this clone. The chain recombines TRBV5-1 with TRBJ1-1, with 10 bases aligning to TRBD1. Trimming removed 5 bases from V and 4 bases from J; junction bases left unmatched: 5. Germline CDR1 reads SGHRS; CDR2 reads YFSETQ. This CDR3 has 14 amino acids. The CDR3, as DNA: TGCGCCAGCAGTCGGGACAGGGGAAGCACTGAAGCTTTCTTT. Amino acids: CASSRDRGSTEAFF.

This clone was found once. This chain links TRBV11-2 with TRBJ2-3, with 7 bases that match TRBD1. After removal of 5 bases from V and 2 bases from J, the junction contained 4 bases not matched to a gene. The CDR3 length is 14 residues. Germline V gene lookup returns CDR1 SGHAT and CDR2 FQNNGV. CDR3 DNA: TGTGCCAGCAGCCTGGGACAGTTCACAGATACGCAGTATTTT. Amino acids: CASSLGQFTDTQYF.